This entry lists 22 T cell receptor beta chains sequenced from one sample in a study of T cell therapy after organ transplantation. Time point noted: 20-29 weeks after completion of therapy. Using immunoSEQ multiplex PCR, the repertoire was profiled, and TCRdb retains in-frame clones only, with some absent. The sample has approximately 15,000 clones, about 85% seen once. Their antigen targets remain unknown. The sample in question was CD8+ T cells from blood, obtained after autologous CMV-specific T cell therapy. The receptors stem from a human patient who had received a solid organ transplant and had CMV disease. Some of these T cells may belong to the graft donor.

The chain has TRBV5-1 and TRBJ1-1; D perhaps matches TRBD1 (5 bases). Germline CDR1 is SGHRS and CDR2 is YFSETQ. CDR3 length equals 13 residues. The V end was cut by 6 bases, the J end by 5 bases, with 14 bases between. In nucleotides, the CDR3 is TGCGCCAGCAACCCGGGGGGTTGGACTGAAGCTTTCTTT. Protein sequence: CASNPGGWTEAFF.

The gene calls are TRBV5-4 and TRBJ1-4, with D perhaps TRBD1 (5 bases). Germline V gene data show CDR1 as SGHNT and CDR2 as YYREEE (reference sequence). The ends were cut back, 0 bases at V and 4 bases at J, with 10 bases in the middle. The CDR3 has 15 amino acids. CDR3 loop: CASSLAGGVNEKLFF. The CDR3 nucleotides read TGTGCCAGCAGCTTGGCCGGGGGGGTTAATGAAAAACTGTTTTTT.

The rearrangement links TRBV4-2 to TRBJ2-1; D gene uncertain. V dropped 1 base and J dropped 4 bases, with 8 bases sitting between them. CDR3 length equals 14 residues. Germline V lookup: CDR1 LGHNA, CDR2 YNFKEQ. The CDR3 nucleotides read TGTGCCAGCAGCCAAGGGGTTGTATACAATGAGCAGTTCTTC. The encoded protein is CASSQGVVYNEQFF.

The sample holds one count of this clone. This rearrangement joins TRBV2 to TRBJ2-2; no clear D. Germline V lookup: CDR1 SNHLY, CDR2 FYNNEI. Trimming stripped 3 bases from V and 0 bases from J, with 11 bases between. This CDR3 contains 16 residues. The CDR3 here is CASSDDAESNTGELFF. The DNA for the CDR3 is TGTGCCAGCAGTGATGATGCAGAATCGAACACCGGGGAGCTGTTTTTT.

A single count supports this clone. The chain has TRBV27 and TRBJ2-3; TRBD2 aligns across 8 bases. The CDR3 has 16 amino acids. With V trimmed by 2 bases and J by 1 base, 5 bases remained unmatched. CDR1 and CDR2 (germline): MNHEY, SMNVEV (reference sequence). CDR3 DNA sequence: TGTGCCAGCAGTTTACTCGGGAGGGCCGGCACAGATACGCAGTATTTT. Translated: CASSLLGRAGTDTQYF.

This clone was recorded only once. The chain is built from TRBV6-1 and TRBJ2-1, with a weak D call TRBD2 (6 bases). The germline V gene encodes CDR1 MNHNS and CDR2 SASEGT. V was pared by 8 bases and J by 0 bases, with 11 bases between. The CDR3 has 14 amino acids. The CDR3: CASEPGSSYNEQFF. The CDR3 region has the DNA TGTGCCAGCGAACCCGGGAGCTCCTACAATGAGCAGTTCTTC.

The chain employs TRBV27 and TRBJ2-1; TRBD2 agrees at 8 bases. After removal of 5 bases from V and 7 bases from J, the junction contained 16 bases not matched to a gene. Looked up from germline, CDR1 is MNHEY and CDR2 is SMNVEV (reference sequence). This CDR3 has 17 residues. The CDR3 nucleotides are TGTGCCAGCAGTCCCCTGCCAATGGGGCGGGAGGTTAATGAGCAGTTCTTC. The encoded protein is CASSPLPMGREVNEQFF.

V and J are TRBV27 and TRBJ2-3; D assignment may be TRBD1 or TRBD2 (6 bases each). Germline CDR1 reads MNHEY; CDR2 reads SMNVEV (reference sequence). Trimming left V 1 base short and J 0 bases short, with 17 bases between. The CDR3 is 18 amino acids. The CDR3 sequence is CASSLWGALTRSTDTQYF. CDR3 sequence (DNA): TGTGCCAGCAGTTTATGGGGGGCTCTAACCCGTAGCACAGATACGCAGTATTTT.

The V call is TRBV6-4, the J call TRBJ2-4; 11 bases align to TRBD1. V was clipped by 2 bases and J by 6 bases; unmatched bases: 0. Per the germline V gene, CDR1 is MRHNA and CDR2 is SNTAGT. The CDR3 has 14 residues. The CDR3 nucleotides read TGTGCCAGCAGTGACGGACAGGGGGCAAACATTCAGTACTTC. Its protein product is CASSDGQGANIQYF.

The rearrangement joins TRBV12-5 to TRBJ1-2; TRBD1 aligns across 7 bases. CDR3 length: 14 residues. Losses at the gene ends were 5 bases for V and 3 bases for J; bases not matched to a gene: 6. Germline loops: CDR1 LGHNT, CDR2 FRNRAP. The CDR3 bases are TGTGCTAGTGGTCCCCAGGGGGGCCACTATGGCTACACCTTC. This sequence encodes CASGPQGGHYGYTF.

This clone has a single count. The rearrangement uses TRBV4-3 and TRBJ2-2, with D perhaps TRBD2 (6 bases). The CDR3 covers 14 residues. V shed 4 bases and J shed 5 bases, with 11 bases lying between them. Germline CDR1 LGHNA, CDR2 YSLEER. CDR3 residues: CASSPGGWTGELFF. The CDR3 DNA reads TGCGCCAGCAGCCCAGGAGGGTGGACCGGGGAGCTGTTTTTT.

The chain recombines TRBV27 with TRBJ1-1; D ambiguous. Germline CDR1 and CDR2: MNHEY and SMNVEV (reference sequence). This CDR3 region has 13 residues. V was shortened by 5 bases and J by 0 bases, with 7 bases between the two germline ends. The CDR3 DNA sequence: TGTGCCAGCAGTCCCAAGATGAACACTGAAGCTTTCTTT. Translation: CASSPKMNTEAFF.

In this sample, this clone turned up once. The genes are TRBV4-2 and TRBJ1-2; 7 positions match TRBD1. V lost 3 bases and J lost 2; bases outside the gene matches: 12. Germline assignment: CDR1 LGHNA and CDR2 YNFKEQ. This CDR3 is built from 17 residues. Here the CDR3 DNA reads TGTGCCAGCAGCCACCCATTAGGGACAGCCGTCAACTATGGCTACACCTTC. It translates to CASSHPLGTAVNYGYTF.

V is TRBV7-2 and J is TRBJ2-7, with D unresolved. The germline gives CDR1 SGHTA, CDR2 FQGNSA. Trimming stripped 0 bases from V and 0 bases from J, with 9 bases between. This CDR3 has 15 amino acids. The CDR3 loop is CASSLAVGTSYEQYF. CDR3 nucleotides: TGTGCCAGCAGCTTAGCAGTGGGAACCTCCTACGAGCAGTACTTC. Using reference TRBV7-2 and TRBJ2-7 for the parts outside the CDR3, the full variable domain is GAGVSQSPSNKVTEKGKDVELRCDPISGHTALYWYRQSLGQGLEFLIYFQGNSAPDKSGLPSDRFSAERTGGSVSTLTIQRTQQEDSAVYLCASSLAVGTSYEQYFGPGTRLTVT.

The chain carries TRBV6-4 and TRBJ2-3; the match to TRBD2 covers 9 bases. Trimming removed 3 bases from V and 4 bases from J; junction bases left unmatched: 2. The CDR3 runs to 14 residues. Germline-derived CDR1 and CDR2 are MRHNA and SNTAGT. The CDR3 spells CASSERLAADTQYF. CDR3 DNA sequence: TGTGCCAGCAGTGAAAGACTAGCGGCAGATACGCAGTATTTT.

The gene calls are TRBV9 and TRBJ2-7; D perhaps matches TRBD1 (7 bases). The V gene lost 0 bases and the J gene lost 3 bases, with 10 bases spanning the gap. The CDR3 totals 14 residues. Germline loops: CDR1 SGDLS, CDR2 YYNGEE. CDR3 DNA: TGTGCCAGCAGCGTAGGGCAGGGGGGCTACGAGCAGTACTTC. This codes for CASSVGQGGYEQYF.

CDR3 DNA sequence: TGCAGCGTTTCCAGCGGAAACTACAATGAGCAGTTCTTC. It translates to CSVSSGNYNEQFF. The chain couples TRBV29-1 to TRBJ2-1; D is possibly TRBD2 (5 bases). The germline CDR1 and CDR2 sequences are SQVTM and ANQGSEA. V was shortened by 5 bases and J by 3 bases, with 11 bases between the two germline ends. This CDR3 has 13 residues.

The chain carries TRBV18 and TRBJ1-2; 9 bases are shared with TRBD1. This CDR3 comprises 15 residues. The V and J ends lost 3 bases and 3 bases, in that order; junction bases with no gene match: 5. Germline values: CDR1 KGHSH, CDR2 LQKENI. CDR3: CASSPRDRADYGYTF. The CDR3 nucleotides read TGTGCCAGCTCACCCCGGGACAGGGCGGACTATGGCTACACCTTC.

This chain joins TRBV7-2 and TRBJ2-7; no clear D gene. Trimming shortened V by 1 base and J by 0 bases, and 19 bases separated the two germline ends. The CDR3 loop spans 18 amino acids. Germline V gives CDR1 SGHTA, CDR2 FQGNSA. CDR3 sequence: CASSLVSVALNRSYEQYF. In DNA, the CDR3 is TGTGCCAGCAGCTTAGTCTCCGTTGCACTCAACCGCTCCTACGAGCAGTACTTC.

The V call is TRBV11-2, the J call TRBJ2-7; tentatively, D is TRBD2 (5 bases). The CDR3 has 15 residues. Germline V gene lookup returns CDR1 SGHAT and CDR2 FQNNGV. The V gene lost 6 bases and the J gene lost 2 bases, with 17 bases spanning the gap. The CDR3: CASSKLRAKAYEQYF. The CDR3 DNA sequence: TGTGCCAGCAGTAAATTGAGGGCGAAAGCCTACGAGCAGTACTTC.

V gene TRBV7-9 combines with J gene TRBJ1-1; D may be TRBD1 (5 bases). CDR3 length: 15 residues. Germline V CDR1 and CDR2: SEHNR, FQNEAQ (reference sequence). With 4 bases removed from V and 1 base from J, the gap between germline ends came to 13 bases. The CDR3 is CASSSVGTGNTEAFF. The CDR3, as DNA: TGTGCCAGCAGCTCCGTCGGTACAGGGAACACTGAAGCTTTCTTT. Full variable domain (outside the CDR3, taken from reference TRBV7-9 and TRBJ1-1): DTGVSQNPRHKITKRGQNVTFRCDPISEHNRLYWYRQTLGQGPEFLTYFQNEAQLEKSRLLSDRFSAERPKGSFSTLEIQRTEQGDSAMYLCASSSVGTGNTEAFFGQGTRLTVV.

This chain connects TRBV25-1 to TRBJ1-5; TRBD1 is a possible D gene (5 bases). Germline-derived CDR1 and CDR2 are MGHDK and SYGVNS. The CDR3 covers 14 residues. Trimming cost V 3 bases and J 7 bases, with 13 bases left between them. The CDR3 sequence: CASSEGRGRQPQHF. CDR3 nucleotide sequence: TGTGCCAGCAGTGAGGGTCGGGGACGGCAGCCCCAGCATTTT. Using reference TRBV25-1 and TRBJ1-5 for the parts outside the CDR3, the full variable domain is EADIYQTPRYLVIGTGKKITLECSQTMGHDKMYWYQQDPGMELHLIHYSYGVNSTEKGDLSSESTVSRIRTEHFPLTLESARPSHTSQYLCASSEGRGRQPQHFGDGTRLSIL.